The following is a T cell receptor (beta chain) sequence with its context. Profiled with immunoSEQ multiplex PCR; TCRdb holds only in-frame clones, not every one. The data hold 30,000 to 45,000 clones, with roughly 88% observed a single time. The sample comes from a study of sequential checkpoint blockade in melanoma. Study background: Randomization was 1:1 between first-line nivolumab→ipilimumab and ipilimumab→nivolumab. Maintenance nivolumab came after either treatment sequence.

Treatment denoted: randomized to nivolumab then ipilimumab (arm A) or the reverse (arm B). No patient had prior DNA-damaging chemotherapy. The ends lost 5 bases at V and 6 bases at J; junction bases unmatched: 9. The CDR3 length is 15 residues. CDR1 SGHTA and CDR2 FQGTGA come from the germline V gene. J is TRBJ1-4 and V is TRBV7-3, with TRBD1 matching 7 bases. The sequencing here drew on CD8+ T cells sorted from blood (inferred from file names), taken from a patient given nivolumab and ipilimumab in sequence. The sequence derives from a human donor with melanoma. The CDR3 is CASSQDRVVDEKLFF. In nucleotides, the CDR3 is TGTGCCAGCAGCCAAGACAGGGTAGTAGATGAAAAACTGTTTTTT. Complete variable domain (other parts from reference TRBV7-3 and TRBJ1-4): GAGVSQTPSNKVTEKGKYVELRCDPISGHTALYWYRQSLGQGPEFLIYFQGTGAADDSGLPNDRFFAVRPEGSVSTLKIQRTERGDSAVYLCASSQDRVVDEKLFFGSGTQLSVL.